Following are 8 T cell receptor beta chains from one sample sequenced in a study of regulatory T cells in long-lasting Graves disease. Time point reported: newly diagnosed GD, antithyroid drugs for less than 3 months. PBMCs provided the RNA from which the TCR library was made. For TCR beta, libraries came from iRepertoire HTBI primers and Arm-PCR of CDR3 regions. In TCRdb, the multiplex PCR reads were re-called with MiXCR into one record per CDR3 protein. Here the sample spans approximately 400,000 distinct CDR3 sequences, about 15% being singletons. This same sample was also part of a study on T cells in Graves' hyperthyroidism and ophthalmopathy.

The sequencing used peripheral blood mononuclear cells (PBMCs), collected at new diagnosis, from a patient treated with antithyroid drugs. The receptors were gathered from a woman between 40 and 55 years old with Graves disease.

This clonotype has just a few counts. The chain recombines TRBV15 with TRBJ1-2; D possibly corresponds to TRBD1 (6 bases). The ends were cut back, 5 bases at V and 3 bases at J, with 10 bases in the middle. The CDR3 totals 13 residues. Germline CDR1 and CDR2: LNHNV and YYDKDF (reference sequence). CDR3 DNA: TGTGCCACCAGCTGGGGGCGCCACTATGGCTACACCTTC. This gives the protein CATSWGRHYGYTF. Supplemented by reference TRBV15 and TRBJ1-2, the full variable domain reads DAMVIQNPRYQVTQFGKPVTLSCSQTLNHNVMYWYQQKSSQAPKLLFHYYDKDFNNEADTPDNFQSRRPNTSFCFLDIRSPGLGDTAMYLCATSWGRHYGYTFGSGTRLTVV.

In its sample, this clonotype was seen many times. This chain uses TRBV30 with TRBJ2-3, with 13 bases that match TRBD2. The CDR3 spans 15 residues. Germline V CDR1 and CDR2: GTSNPN, SVGIG (reference sequence). Trimming cost V 4 bases and J 2 bases; bases outside gene matches: 3. DNA of the CDR3: TGTGCCTGGACGGGACTAGCGGGGATCACAGATACGCAGTATTTT. Amino acids: CAWTGLAGITDTQYF. The whole variable domain, filled in from reference TRBV30 and TRBJ2-3, reads SQTIHQWPATLVQPVGSPLSLECTVEGTSNPNLYWYRQAAGRGLQLLFYSVGIGQISSEVPQNLSASRPQDRQFILSSKKLLLSDSGFYLCAWTGLAGITDTQYFGPGTRLTVL.

At least ten counts were recorded for this clonotype. The CDR3 nucleotides are TGCGCCAGCAGCTTGGGTCCAGGGGGGACCAAAAACATTCAGTACTTC. Protein sequence: CASSLGPGGTKNIQYF. The V call is TRBV5-1, the J call TRBJ2-4; tentatively, D is TRBD1 (7 bases). The CDR3 extends over 16 amino acids. Trimming shortened V by 0 bases and J by 2 bases, and 12 bases separated the two germline ends. In germline, CDR1 is SGHRS, CDR2 YFSETQ.

This rearrangement joins TRBV2 to TRBJ2-1; TRBD2 aligns across 11 bases. With V trimmed by 7 bases and J by 6 bases, 5 bases remained unmatched. The CDR3 is made up of 14 amino acids. Germline CDR1 reads SNHLY; CDR2 reads FYNNEI. The DNA for the CDR3 is TGTGCCAGCATAACTAGCGGGAGAGGCAATGAGCAGTTCTTC. It yields the protein CASITSGRGNEQFF.

Ten or more counts support this clonotype. The chain is built from TRBV12-3 or TRBV12-4 and TRBJ1-1; D is unclear. The CDR3 runs to 13 residues. With 6 bases removed from V and 5 bases from J, the gap between germline ends came to 13 bases. CDR3 sequence: CASSLTQETEAFF. DNA for the CDR3: TGTGCCAGCAGCCTGACCCAGGAGACTGAAGCTTTCTTT.

Ten or more counts support this clonotype. This chain uses TRBV20-1 with TRBJ2-3, with 15 bases matching TRBD2. V shed 4 bases and J 4 bases; nucleotides not matched to a gene: 3. In germline, CDR1 is DFQATT, CDR2 SNEGSKA (reference sequence). The CDR3 is 15 residues long. The CDR3 DNA is TGCAGTGCTATACGGACTAGCGGGAGGGCAGATACGCAGTATTTT. The encoded protein is CSAIRTSGRADTQYF.

The table lists this clonotype with many counts. This chain uses TRBV3-1 with TRBJ2-1, with TRBD2 matching 11 bases. V lost 7 bases and J lost 2; bases outside the gene matches: 4. Looked up from germline, CDR1 is LGHDT and CDR2 is YNNKEL (reference sequence). This CDR3 is 15 amino acids long. CDR3 sequence reads: CASTLTSGTYNEQFF. The DNA of the CDR3 is TGTGCCAGCACCCTGACTAGCGGGACCTACAATGAGCAGTTCTTC.

This clonotype was observed a handful of times. One junction end disagrees with the germline gene, perhaps due to a read error. This sequence joins TRBV19 and TRBJ1-4; unclear D gene. This CDR3 region has 11 residues. Per the germline V gene, CDR1 is LNHDA and CDR2 is SQIVND (reference sequence). In DNA form, the CDR3 reads TGTGCCAGTAGTCGGAATGAAGAACTGTTTTTT. Its translation: CASSRNEELFF.